The TCR beta chain described here comes from a study of blood T cell repertoires in COVID-19. The CDR3 has 15 amino acids. V lost 6 bases, J lost 0 bases, and 14 bases lay in between. Germline V lookup: CDR1 MDHEN, CDR2 SYDVKM. Clones were read by immunoSEQ multiplex PCR, and TCRdb kept only the in-frame ones, dropping some. Of about 300,000 clones in the sample, 88% were seen once. V gene TRBV28 combines with J gene TRBJ2-5; a possible D gene is TRBD2 (6 bases). The source is a woman aged 25 to 39 who had recovered from COVID-19. Sequenced sample: peripheral blood. In DNA, the CDR3 is TGTGCCAGCAGATTCTCAGGAGGGTACCAAGAGACCCAGTACTTC. The encoded protein is CASRFSGGYQETQYF.